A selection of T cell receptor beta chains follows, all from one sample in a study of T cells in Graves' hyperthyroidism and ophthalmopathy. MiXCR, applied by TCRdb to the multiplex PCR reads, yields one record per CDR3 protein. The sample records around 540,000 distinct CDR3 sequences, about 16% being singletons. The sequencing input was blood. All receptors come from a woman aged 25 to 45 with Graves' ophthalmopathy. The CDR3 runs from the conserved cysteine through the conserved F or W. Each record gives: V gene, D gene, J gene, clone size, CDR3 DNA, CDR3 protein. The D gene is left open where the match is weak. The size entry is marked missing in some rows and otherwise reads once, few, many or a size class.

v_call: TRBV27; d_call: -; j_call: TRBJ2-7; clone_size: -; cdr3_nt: TGTGCCAGCAGTTATGTCCCCTTGGGATCCGAGCAGTACTTC; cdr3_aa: CASSYVPLGSEQYF
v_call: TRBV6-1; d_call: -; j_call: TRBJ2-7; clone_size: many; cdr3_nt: TGTGCCAGCAATTTCGACCCAGGAGGCTACGAGCAGTACTTC; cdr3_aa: CASNFDPGGYEQYF
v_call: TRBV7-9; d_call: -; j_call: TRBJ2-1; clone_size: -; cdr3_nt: TGTGCCAGCAGCCCCGGTCTTTTCAATGAGCAGTTCTTC; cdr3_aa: CASSPGLFNEQFF
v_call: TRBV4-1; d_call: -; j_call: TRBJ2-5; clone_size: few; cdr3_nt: TGCGCCAGCAGCCAAGTAATCTCCACAACGGGAGAGACCCAGTACTTC; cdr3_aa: CASSQVISTTGETQYF
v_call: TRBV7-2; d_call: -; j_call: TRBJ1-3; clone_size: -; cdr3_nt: TGTGCCAGCAGCTTAGTAGGCGACTCTGGAAACACCATATATTTT; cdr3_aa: CASSLVGDSGNTIYF
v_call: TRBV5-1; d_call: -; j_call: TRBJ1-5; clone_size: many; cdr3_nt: TGCGCCAGCAGCTTGGGAACGAGCCGGGACCAGCCCCAGCATTTT; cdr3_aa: CASSLGTSRDQPQHF
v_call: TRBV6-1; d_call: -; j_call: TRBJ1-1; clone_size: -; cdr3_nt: TGTGCCAGCAGTCCTTCCGGGACACCGAACACTGGAGCTTTCTTT; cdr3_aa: CASSPSGTPNTGAFF
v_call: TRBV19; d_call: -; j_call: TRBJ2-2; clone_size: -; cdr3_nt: TGTGCCAGTAGTACCTGGACAGACCACACCGGGGAGCTGTTTTTT; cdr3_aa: CASSTWTDHTGELFF
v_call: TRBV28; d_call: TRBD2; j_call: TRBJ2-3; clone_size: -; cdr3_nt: TGTGCCAGCAGTTTTGCGGGGGGTGGAGATACGCAGTATTTT; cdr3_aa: CASSFAGGGDTQYF
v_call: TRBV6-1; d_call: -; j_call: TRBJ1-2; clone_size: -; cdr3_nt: TGTGCCAGCACATACAGCTATGGCTACACCTTC; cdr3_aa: CASTYSYGYTF
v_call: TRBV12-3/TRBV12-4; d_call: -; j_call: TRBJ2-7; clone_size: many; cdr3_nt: TGTGCCAGCAGTCCCCGAGTTGGTCTGAGCTACGAGCAGTACTTC; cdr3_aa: CASSPRVGLSYEQYF
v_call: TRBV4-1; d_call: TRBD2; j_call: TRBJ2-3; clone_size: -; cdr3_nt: TGCGCCAGCAGCCAAGAGGATAGCGGGAGCACAGATACGCAGTATTTT; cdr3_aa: CASSQEDSGSTDTQYF
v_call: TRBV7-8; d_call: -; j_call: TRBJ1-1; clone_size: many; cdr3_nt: TGTGCCAGCAGCTTAGAGCGGGCAGACACTGAAGCTTTCTTT; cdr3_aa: CASSLERADTEAFF
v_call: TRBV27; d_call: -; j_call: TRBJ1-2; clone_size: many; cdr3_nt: TGTGCCAGCAGTTTATTGTCAGGGCGCGGCTACACCTTC; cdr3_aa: CASSLLSGRGYTF
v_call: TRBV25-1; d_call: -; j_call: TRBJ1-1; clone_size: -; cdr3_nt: TGTGCCAGCAGTGAAGGTCGCGGACGGGACACTGAAGCTTTCTTT; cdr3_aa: CASSEGRGRDTEAFF
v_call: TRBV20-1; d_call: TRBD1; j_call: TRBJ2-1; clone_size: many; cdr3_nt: TGCAGTGCTAGTCTTTCGGGACAGGTTGACAATGAGCAGTTCTTC; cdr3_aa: CSASLSGQVDNEQFF
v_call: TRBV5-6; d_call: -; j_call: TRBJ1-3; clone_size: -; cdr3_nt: TGTGCCAGCAGCTTCACCACTGCTGGTGGAAACACCATATATTTT; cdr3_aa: CASSFTTAGGNTIYF